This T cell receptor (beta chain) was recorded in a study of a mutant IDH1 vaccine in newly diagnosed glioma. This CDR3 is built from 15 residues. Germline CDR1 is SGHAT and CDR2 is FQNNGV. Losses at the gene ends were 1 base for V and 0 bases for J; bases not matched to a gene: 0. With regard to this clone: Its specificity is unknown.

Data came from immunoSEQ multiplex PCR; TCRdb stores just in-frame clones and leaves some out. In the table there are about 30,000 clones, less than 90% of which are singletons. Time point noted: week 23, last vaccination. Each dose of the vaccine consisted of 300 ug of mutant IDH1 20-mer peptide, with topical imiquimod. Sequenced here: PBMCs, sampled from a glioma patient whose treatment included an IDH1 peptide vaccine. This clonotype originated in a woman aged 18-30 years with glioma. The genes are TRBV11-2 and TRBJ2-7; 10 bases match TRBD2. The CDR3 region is CASSLVAGGSYEQYF. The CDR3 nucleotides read TGTGCCAGCAGCTTAGTAGCGGGAGGCTCCTACGAGCAGTACTTC.